This T cell receptor beta chain appears in the sequencing data of a study of cytomegalovirus exposure and HLA in healthy donors. Findings and limits, study-wide: As a later analysis revealed, most CMV-associated TCR beta chains appeared HLA-restricted. Association of a missense DCLRE1C variant with TCR beta V- and J-gene trimming was reported in a later analysis.

Vbeta (60) and Jbeta (13) primers were used in the PCR. This table comes from immunoSEQ multiplex PCR, and its TCRdb copy is limited to in-frame clones, with some not included. The sample carries 250,000 or so clones, over 90% recorded once. Per the germline V gene, CDR1 is LNHDA and CDR2 is SQIVND (reference sequence). V was trimmed by 1 base and J by 0 bases, leaving 10 bases between them. The CDR3 totals 15 residues. Concerning this clone: As yet, its antigen is unknown.

Sequencing was done on a sample of PBMCs. The receptor was isolated from a girl under 10 years old in good health and CMV-seronegative. The genes are TRBV19 and TRBJ2-7; weak D call: TRBD1 (6 bases). This chain's CDR3 is CASSIGDRTSYEQYF. CDR3 DNA: TGTGCCAGTAGTATAGGTGACAGGACCTCCTACGAGCAGTACTTC.